The sequence of this T cell receptor beta chain was determined in a study of blood T cell repertoires in COVID-19. With 5 bases removed from V and 5 bases from J, the gap between germline ends came to 13 bases. Germline values: CDR1 MNHEY, CDR2 SMNVEV (reference sequence). The CDR3 loop spans 14 amino acids. Cohorts were determined from participant-reported clinical history. The study recruited exposed participants who had met a COVID-19 case within 2 weeks before entry. The method was immunoSEQ multiplex PCR; TCRdb's version includes in-frame clones alone and lacks a portion of them. In the table there are some 270,000 clones, 80% to 90% of which are singletons.

This receptor was taken from a woman aged 40 to 50 who had been exposed to COVID-19. The sequenced sample consisted of PBMCs or T cells enriched from blood (not recorded which). The V and J genes are TRBV27 and TRBJ1-5; weak D call: TRBD1 (5 bases). The CDR3 is CASSARTSDQPQHF. In DNA, the CDR3 is TGTGCCAGCAGTGCCCGGACATCCGATCAGCCCCAGCATTTT.